This T cell receptor (beta chain) is drawn from a study of blood T cell repertoires in COVID-19 (dated by TCRdb to about 2020). As for the study more broadly: For ImmuneRACE Cohort 3, a participant was defined as recovered based on two consecutive negative NP/OP PCR tests, clearance by a healthcare professional, or resolution of symptoms. Samples covering the acute and convalescent phases of COVID-19 were provided by collaborators in the United States, Italy and Spain. The prospective study material was composed of cDNA or gDNA derived from T cells, B-cell-depleted T cells, or PBMCs. Subjects who had been exposed to COVID-19, were actively infected with it, or had recovered from it provided the deeply sampled blood TCRbeta repertoires that made up the dataset. The repertoires were released in a freely available public database meant as a resource for research on the immune response to SARS-CoV-2. The samples were drawn from two sources: the first 160 participants of the ongoing ImmuneRACE study, and about 1,300 subjects contributed by 6 global collaborators. Nearly every sample came with metadata listing a de-identified subject ID, COVID-19 status, age in years and sex. HLA class I and class II types, where available, came from metadata supplied by the sample provider rather than from assay-based typing.

What the work shows at the level of the full study, not this receptor alone: Clinical and demographic metadata were provided uncurated, with the amount varying by source and participant.

Participants in the prospective study were enrolled through a virtual design, were aged about 18 to 90 years, and lived in about two dozen United States geographic areas. In the prospective study, participants were assigned to cohorts based on the clinical history participants reported in a screening survey and a study questionnaire. In the prospective study, whole blood, serum and a nasopharyngeal or oropharyngeal swab were collected from each participant by mobile phlebotomists. Participants in the prospective study had the option to provide additional blood draws and questionnaires over a roughly 2-month period. Prospective study blood samples were shipped either frozen or at room temperature before DNA extraction. Taken from the germline V gene (reference sequence), the CDR1 and CDR2 loops are LNHDA and SQIVND. V is shortened by 3 bases, J by 5 bases, and the region joining them spans 11 bases. Measured from the cysteine to the phenylalanine, the CDR3 is 14 residues long. The entry retains the CDR3 DNA only, 42 bases that are in frame from base 1.

This clone was found a few times. Its specific antigen is unknown. Base-call qualities are not available, and no considerably larger clone is one nucleotide away. TCRbeta CDR3 regions were amplified from genomic DNA by means of the immunoSEQ Assay, a bias-controlled multiplex PCR. The authors processed their data as follows. The number of nucleated cells in each sample was estimated from the amplification of reference gene primers within the assay. To quantify the absolute abundance of each unique TCRbeta CDR3 rearrangement, sequence reads were collapsed and filtered. Productive Simpson clonality was computed per sample as the square root of Simpson's diversity index over productive rearrangements. Held by TCRdb, this immuneACCESS table contains in-frame sequences only and omits some clones. Under half of the omission traces to an unresolved V gene where checked; the cause of the rest is unknown. The V and J calls and the clone size are those of that table, but D and trimming were determined from the DNA. The sample has hundreds of thousands of clones on record, over 75% of them singletons. The leading ten clones occupy more than 1.5% of the sample.

The chain joins TRBV19 to TRBJ1-5, with a tentative D gene TRBD1 over 5 matching bases. The sequenced material came from PBMCs or T cells enriched from blood (not recorded which). This TCR derives from a man in his forties in a cohort exposed to, infected with or recovered from COVID-19 (not recorded which). The CDR3 reads as follows: CASSMGQVYQPQHF. DNA sequence: TGTGCCAGTAGTATGGGGCAGGTGTATCAGCCCCAGCATTTT.